This TCR beta chain is from a study of CD8 T cells in ankylosing spondylitis. Many counts were recorded for this clonotype. The antigen remains unidentified. TCRdb independently ran MiXCR on the 5' RACE reads; one entry per CDR3 protein. The profile shows about 92,000 distinct CDR3 sequences, about 9% of them singletons. Findings and limits, study-wide: Earlier work had already found some motif variants in reactive arthritis synovial fluid and blood.

Germline lookup yields CDR1 MNHEY and CDR2 SVGAGI. The ends lost 4 bases at V and 0 bases at J; junction bases unmatched: 9. The CDR3 extends over 17 amino acids. The chain couples TRBV6-5 to TRBJ1-5; TRBD1 matches at 7 bases. This TCR was sampled from a male donor with ankylosing spondylitis or in good health (not recorded which). The sequenced material came from blood, either unsorted or a sorted T cell fraction (not recorded which). The CDR3 DNA reads as TGTGCCAGCAGTTCCCGAAGGACAGGTTATAGCAATCAGCCCCAGCATTTT. Its protein is CASSSRRTGYSNQPQHF.